One T cell receptor (beta chain) is described in this entry. Original data processing: Amplification of reference gene primers was used by the study to estimate nucleated cell counts. Repertoires were generated with immunoSEQ multiplex PCR, while TCRdb's copy carries only in-frame clones and drops some. V and J calls and clone size are given by that table; D and trimming were obtained from the DNA. The repertoire includes approximately 97,000 clones, 75% to 90% of them detected once, and about two fifths sits in the top ten. Per germline, CDR1 LNHNV and CDR2 YYDKDF (reference sequence). Losses at the gene ends were 4 bases for V and 1 base for J; bases not matched to a gene: 6. CDR3 length equals 16 residues. These data belong to a study of blood T cell repertoires in COVID-19. Study summary: Samples taken during acute and convalescent COVID-19 were collected in the United States, Italy and Spain.

The V and J genes are TRBV15 and TRBJ1-3; 8 nucleotides agree with TRBD1. Sequenced material: peripheral blood. This clonotype originated in a man older than 75 with acute or convalescent COVID-19. This CDR3 is CATSISGQGSGNTIYF. The CDR3 DNA reads TGTGCCACCAGCATCTCAGGACAGGGATCTGGAAACACCATATATTTT.